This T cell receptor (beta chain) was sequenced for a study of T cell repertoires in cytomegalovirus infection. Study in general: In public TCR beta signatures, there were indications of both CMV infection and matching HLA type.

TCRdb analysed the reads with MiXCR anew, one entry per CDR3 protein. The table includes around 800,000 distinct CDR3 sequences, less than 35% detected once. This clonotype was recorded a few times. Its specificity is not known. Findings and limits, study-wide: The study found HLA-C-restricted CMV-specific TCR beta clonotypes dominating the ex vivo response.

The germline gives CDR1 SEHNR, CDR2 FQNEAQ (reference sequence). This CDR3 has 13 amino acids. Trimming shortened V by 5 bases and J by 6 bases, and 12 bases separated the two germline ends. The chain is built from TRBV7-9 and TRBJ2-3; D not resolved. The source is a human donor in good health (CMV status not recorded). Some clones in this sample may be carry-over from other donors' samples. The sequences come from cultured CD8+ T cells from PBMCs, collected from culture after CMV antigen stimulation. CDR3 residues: CASSPPPRDTQYF. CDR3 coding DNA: TGTGCCAGCAGCCCCCCCCCCCGGGATACGCAGTATTTT. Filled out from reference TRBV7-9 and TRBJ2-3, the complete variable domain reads DTGVSQNPRHKITKRGQNVTFRCDPISEHNRLYWYRQTLGQGPEFLTYFQNEAQLEKSRLLSDRFSAERPKGSFSTLEIQRTEQGDSAMYLCASSPPPRDTQYFGPGTRLTVL.